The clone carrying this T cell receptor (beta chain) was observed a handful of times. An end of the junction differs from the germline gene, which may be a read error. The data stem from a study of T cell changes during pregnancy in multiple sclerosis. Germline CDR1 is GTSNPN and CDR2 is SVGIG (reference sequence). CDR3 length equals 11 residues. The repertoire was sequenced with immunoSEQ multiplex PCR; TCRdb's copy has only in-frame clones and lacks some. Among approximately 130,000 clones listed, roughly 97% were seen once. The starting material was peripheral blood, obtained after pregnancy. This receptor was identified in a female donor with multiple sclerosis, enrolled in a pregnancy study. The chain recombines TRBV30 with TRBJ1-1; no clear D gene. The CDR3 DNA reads TGTGCCTGCTCCCGTGGCGGAAACCTTCTTTTT. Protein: CACSRGGNLLF.